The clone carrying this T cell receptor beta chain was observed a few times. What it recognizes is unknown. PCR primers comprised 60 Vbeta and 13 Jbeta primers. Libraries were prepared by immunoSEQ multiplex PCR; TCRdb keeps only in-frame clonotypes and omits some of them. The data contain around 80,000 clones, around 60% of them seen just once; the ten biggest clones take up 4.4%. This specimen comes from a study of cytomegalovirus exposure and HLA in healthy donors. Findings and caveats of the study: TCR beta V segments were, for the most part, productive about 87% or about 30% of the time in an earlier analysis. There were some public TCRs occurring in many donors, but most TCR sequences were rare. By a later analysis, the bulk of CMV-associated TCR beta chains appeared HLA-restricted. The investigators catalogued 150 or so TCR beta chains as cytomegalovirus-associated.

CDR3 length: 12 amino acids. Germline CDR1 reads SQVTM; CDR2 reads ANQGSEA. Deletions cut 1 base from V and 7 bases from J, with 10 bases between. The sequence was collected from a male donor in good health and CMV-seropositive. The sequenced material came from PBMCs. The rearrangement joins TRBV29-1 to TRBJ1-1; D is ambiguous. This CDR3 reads CSVEAMALEAFF. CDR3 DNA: TGCAGCGTTGAAGCGATGGCCCTTGAAGCTTTCTTT.